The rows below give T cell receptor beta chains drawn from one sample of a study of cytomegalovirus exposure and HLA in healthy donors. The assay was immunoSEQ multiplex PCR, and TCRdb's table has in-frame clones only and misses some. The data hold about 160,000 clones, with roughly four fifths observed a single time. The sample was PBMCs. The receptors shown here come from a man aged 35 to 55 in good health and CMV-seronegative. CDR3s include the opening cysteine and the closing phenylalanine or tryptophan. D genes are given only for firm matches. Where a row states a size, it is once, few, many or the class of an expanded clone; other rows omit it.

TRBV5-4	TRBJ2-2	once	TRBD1	TGTGCCAGCAGGGATGCCGGGACAGGGGGACTCACCGGGGAGCTGTTTTTT	CASRDAGTGGLTGELFF
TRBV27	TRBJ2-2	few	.	TGTGCCAGTAGAGACATACAGGGTAGGAAGGCCGGGGAGCTGTTTTTT	CASRDIQGRKAGELFF
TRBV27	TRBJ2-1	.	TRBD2	TGTGCCAGCAGTTTGGGTAGCGGGGGGGCCGATGAGCAGTTCTTC	CASSLGSGGADEQFF
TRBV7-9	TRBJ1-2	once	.	TGTGCCAGCAGCGCACAGAACAGGGACCCCCCTTATGGCTACACCTTC	CASSAQNRDPPYGYTF
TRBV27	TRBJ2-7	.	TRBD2	TGTGCCAGCAGTTTATCTCCTAGCGGGAGCAACTACGAGCAGTACTTC	CASSLSPSGSNYEQYF
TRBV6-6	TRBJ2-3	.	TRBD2	TGTGCCAGCAGTTCCAGACTAGCGGGCTACCAAGATACGCAGTATTTT	CASSSRLAGYQDTQYF
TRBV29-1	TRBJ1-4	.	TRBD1	TGCAGCGTTGTCGGGACAGAAAGTAGTGAAAAACTGTTTTTT	CSVVGTESSEKLFF
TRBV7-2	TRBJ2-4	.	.	TGTGCCAGCAGCTTAGAGGTTGGATCGGGTACCAAAAACATTCAGTACTTC	CASSLEVGSGTKNIQYF
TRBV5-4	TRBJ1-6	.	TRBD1	TGTGCCAGCAGACGACAGGGTACCAATTCACCCCTCCACTTT	CASRRQGTNSPLHF
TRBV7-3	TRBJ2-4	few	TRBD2	TGTGCCAGCAGCTTGGGACTAGCGGGGGAAGCCAAAAACATTCAGTACTTC	CASSLGLAGEAKNIQYF
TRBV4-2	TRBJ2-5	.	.	TGTGCCAGCAGCCAAGCAGTGTACCAAGAGACCCAGTACTTC	CASSQAVYQETQYF
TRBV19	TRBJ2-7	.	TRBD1	TGTGCCAGTAGTACCCGGGACAGAGACTACGAGCAGTACTTC	CASSTRDRDYEQYF
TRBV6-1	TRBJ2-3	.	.	TGTGCCAGCAGCCACTTCGGAGGTACGCAGTATTTT	CASSHFGGTQYF
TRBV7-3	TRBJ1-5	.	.	TGTGCCAGCAGCTTAGGACCGGGGGGGCCCCAGCATTTT	CASSLGPGGPQHF
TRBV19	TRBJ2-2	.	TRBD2	TGTGCCAGTAGTATTGGACTAGTAGATACCGGGGAGCTGTTTTTT	CASSIGLVDTGELFF
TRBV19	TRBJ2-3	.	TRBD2	TGTGCCAGTAGTATTTCTTCGCGGGGGGGCACAGATACGCAGTATTTT	CASSISSRGGTDTQYF
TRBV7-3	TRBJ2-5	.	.	TGTGCCAGCAGCTCCTGGGGTGGGGAGGAGACCCAGTACTTC	CASSSWGGEETQYF
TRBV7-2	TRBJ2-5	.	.	TGTGCCAGCAGCCGGACAGCACAAGAGACCCAGTACTTC	CASSRTAQETQYF
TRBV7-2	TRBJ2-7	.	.	TGTGCCAGCAGCTTGGCAGACAGCTACGAGCAGTACTTC	CASSLADSYEQYF
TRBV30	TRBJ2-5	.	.	TGTGCCTGGAGTGACAGTGCAAGGACCCAGTACTTC	CAWSDSARTQYF
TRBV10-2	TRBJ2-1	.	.	TGCGCCAGCAGTGGTTCTGGGGGCCTAAATGAGCAGTTCTTC	CASSGSGGLNEQFF
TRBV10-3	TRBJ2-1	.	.	TGTGCCGCCGGTTATGACAGGCTATCGTACAATGAGCAGTTCTTC	CAAGYDRLSYNEQFF
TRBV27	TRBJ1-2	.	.	TGTGCCAGCAGTACAGATCGAGCTAACTATGGCTACACCTTC	CASSTDRANYGYTF
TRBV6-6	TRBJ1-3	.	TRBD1	TGTGCCAGCAGTCCCGACAGGGCTTCTGGAAACACCATATATTTT	CASSPDRASGNTIYF
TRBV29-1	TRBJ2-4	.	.	TGCAGCGTTGGGGGCTCCGACAGGAACATTCAGTACTTC	CSVGGSDRNIQYF
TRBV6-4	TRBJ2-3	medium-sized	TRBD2	TGTGCCAGCAGTACTAGCGGGGGCACAGATACGCAGTATTTT	CASSTSGGTDTQYF
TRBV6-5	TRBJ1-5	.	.	TGTGCCAGCAGTTCGGGGGAAAGTCAGCCCCAGCATTTT	CASSSGESQPQHF
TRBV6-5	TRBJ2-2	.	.	TGTGCCAGCAGTTACTCGGGCGGGGTTGCCGGGGAGCTGTTTTTT	CASSYSGGVAGELFF
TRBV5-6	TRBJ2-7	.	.	TGTGCCAGCAGCTCTCTTGGCTTTTACGAGCAGTACTTC	CASSSLGFYEQYF
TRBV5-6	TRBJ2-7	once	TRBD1	TGTGCCAGCAGCTCGACTGGGGGGACAGGAGCACCGTACGAGCAGTACTTC	CASSSTGGTGAPYEQYF
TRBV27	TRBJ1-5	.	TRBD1	TGTGCCAGCCAGGGGGTCGACAGGGGTGATCAGCCCCAGCATTTT	CASQGVDRGDQPQHF
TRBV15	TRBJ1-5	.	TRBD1	TGTGCCACCAGCAGAGACCCGACAGGGGAGGGGAATCAGCCCCAGCATTTT	CATSRDPTGEGNQPQHF
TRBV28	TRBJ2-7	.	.	TGTGCCAGCAGTTCCTCCGGGACATTAAGCGGCGAGCAGTACTTC	CASSSSGTLSGEQYF
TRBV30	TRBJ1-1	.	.	TGTGCCTGGAGCAGCGGGGGGATAGGGAACACTGAAGCTTTCTTT	CAWSSGGIGNTEAFF
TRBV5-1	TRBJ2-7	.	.	TGCGCCAGCAGCTTGGTGGCGGGCCTCACCTACGAGCAGTACTTC	CASSLVAGLTYEQYF
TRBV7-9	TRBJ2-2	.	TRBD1	TGTTCCAGCAGCCCGTGGGACAGACAAAACACCGGGGAGCTGTTTTTT	CSSSPWDRQNTGELFF
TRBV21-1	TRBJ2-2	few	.	TGTGCCAGCAGCACGGGACAGGGACTAACCGGGGAGCTGTTTTTT	CASSTGQGLTGELFF
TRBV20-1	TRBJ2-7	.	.	TGCAGTGCTAGACAGGGGGGCGTGCAGTACTTC	CSARQGGVQYF
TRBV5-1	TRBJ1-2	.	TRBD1	TGCGCCAGCAGCTCGGGACAGGGAAGAATAGTTGGATATGGCTACACCTTC	CASSSGQGRIVGYGYTF
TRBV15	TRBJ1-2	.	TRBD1	TGTGCCACCAACAGAGATACGGGACAGGGGGCAAGTGGCTACACCTTC	CATNRDTGQGASGYTF
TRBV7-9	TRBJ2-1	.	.	TGTGCCAGCATCTCAACAGGGATATTGGGCGATGAGCAGTTCTTC	CASISTGILGDEQFF
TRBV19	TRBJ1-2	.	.	TGTGCCAGTAGAACAGGATCCTATGGCTACACCTTC	CASRTGSYGYTF
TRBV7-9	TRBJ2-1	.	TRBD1	TGTGCCAGCAGCTTATACAGGGGCTACAATGAGCAGTTCTTC	CASSLYRGYNEQFF
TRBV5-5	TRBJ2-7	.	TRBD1	TGTGCCACCTCTGGGACAGGGAGCTACGAGCAGTACTTC	CATSGTGSYEQYF
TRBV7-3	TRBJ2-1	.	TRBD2	TGTGCCAGCAGTCCTCCCGGGACTAGCGGGGGAAATGAGCAGTTCTTC	CASSPPGTSGGNEQFF
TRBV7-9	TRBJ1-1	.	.	TGTGCCAGCAGCTTAGTGGCGGGCGGTCGCACTGAAGCTTTCTTT	CASSLVAGGRTEAFF
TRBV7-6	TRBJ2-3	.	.	TGTGCCAGCGGGGGGTACACAGATACGCAGTATTTT	CASGGYTDTQYF
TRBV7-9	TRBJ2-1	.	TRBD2	TGTGCCAGCAGTGGATCCGGGACTAGCGGGGGGTTATTGTTCTTC	CASSGSGTSGGLLFF
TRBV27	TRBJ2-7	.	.	TGTGCCAGCAGTTTATACCCGTCTCCCGGGGGGCCGCTCTACGAGCAGTACTTC	CASSLYPSPGGPLYEQYF
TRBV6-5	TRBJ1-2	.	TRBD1	TGTGCCAGCAGCTCGGACAGGGCCCATGGCTACACCTTC	CASSSDRAHGYTF
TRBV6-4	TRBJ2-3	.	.	TGTGCCAGCAGTGTGCAGGCTAGCACAGATACGCAGTATTTT	CASSVQASTDTQYF
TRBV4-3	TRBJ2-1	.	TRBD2	TGCGCCAGCAGCCAAGATCGGGGGGGGGCATCCTACAATGAGCAGTTCTTC	CASSQDRGGASYNEQFF
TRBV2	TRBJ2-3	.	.	TGTGCCAGCAGTGAAGGGACAGATAGCACAGATACGCAGTATTTT	CASSEGTDSTDTQYF
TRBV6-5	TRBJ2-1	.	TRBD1	TGTGCCGCGCAGGGACAGGGTCTTTTTGCTGAGCAGTTCTTC	CAAQGQGLFAEQFF
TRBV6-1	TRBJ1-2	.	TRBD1	TGTGCCAGCAGTGAGGACAGGGGCGGAGGCTACACCTTC	CASSEDRGGGYTF
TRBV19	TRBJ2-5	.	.	TGTGCCAGTAGTATGGTGGGGACATATAACCAAGAGACCCAGTACTTC	CASSMVGTYNQETQYF
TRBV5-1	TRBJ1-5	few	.	TGCGCCAGCAGGCCAGGGTTGCAGGGCCCCAATCAGCCCCAGCATTTT	CASRPGLQGPNQPQHF